The 17 T cell receptor beta chains below were found in one sample sequenced in a study of T cells in Graves' hyperthyroidism and ophthalmopathy. Researchers amplified the TCR beta CDR3 regions from RNA transcripts. The primer set for the first-round RT-PCR of the TCR CDR3 was HTBI. TCRdb recomputed calls from the multiplex PCR reads with MiXCR, one row per CDR3 protein. This repertoire shows about 410,000 distinct CDR3 sequences, roughly 15% found once; its top ten account for roughly a fifth. Input material: blood. These TCRs come from a woman aged 25 to 39 with Graves' ophthalmopathy.

This clonotype occurred many times. The chain recombines TRBV7-9 with TRBJ2-5, with D possibly matching TRBD2 (5 bases). CDR3 length: 13 residues. V lost 10 bases to trimming and J lost 5 bases, with 17 bases between them. CDR1 and CDR2 from the germline V gene are SEHNR and FQNEAQ (reference sequence). The CDR3 nucleotides read TGTGCCACCACGGACGCCTGGGAGGAGACCCAGTACTTC. Its translation: CATTDAWEETQYF. Full variable domain (missing parts from reference TRBV7-9 and TRBJ2-5): DTGVSQNPRHKITKRGQNVTFRCDPISEHNRLYWYRQTLGQGPEFLTYFQNEAQLEKSRLLSDRFSAERPKGSFSTLEIQRTEQGDSAMYLCATTDAWEETQYFGPGTRLLVL.

The chain carries TRBV28 and TRBJ2-1; D perhaps matches TRBD1 (6 bases). Germline CDR1 and CDR2: MDHEN and SYDVKM. V lost 5 bases and J lost 10, with 12 bases in between. The CDR3 consists of 12 residues. CDR3 amino acids: CASSPHREEQFF. Written as DNA, the CDR3 is TGTGCCAGCAGTCCACACAGGGAAGAGCAGTTCTTC.

This clonotype was observed many times. The chain combines TRBV3-1 with TRBJ2-1; the D is unclear. V lost 2 bases, J lost 3 bases, and 11 bases lay in between. The CDR3 runs to 15 residues. CDR1 is LGHDT and CDR2 is YNNKEL in the germline V gene (reference sequence). CDR3: CASSQSGRYYNEQFF. CDR3 sequence (DNA): TGTGCCAGCAGCCAATCTGGGCGGTACTACAATGAGCAGTTCTTC.

This clonotype was picked up many times. The chain recombines TRBV10-3 with TRBJ1-4; D call uncertain. The ends were cut back, 6 bases at V and 7 bases at J, with 12 bases in the middle. Looked up from germline, CDR1 is ENHRY and CDR2 is SYGVKD. This CDR3 has 13 amino acids. For the CDR3, the DNA is TGTGCCATCAGCCCAGATGGCGGTGAAAAACTGTTTTTT. Translated: CAISPDGGEKLFF.

The chain joins TRBV20-1 to TRBJ2-7; TRBD1 or TRBD2 may be the D gene (5 bases each). Germline CDR1 is DFQATT and CDR2 is SNEGSKA (reference sequence). CDR3 size: 15 residues. V gave up 0 bases and J gave up 1 base, with 13 bases separating them. This chain's CDR3 is CSARDRGVMSYEQYF. The CDR3 nucleotides are TGCAGTGCTAGAGATAGGGGAGTAATGTCCTACGAGCAGTACTTC.

Of note for this clonotype: This may be a read error: a much more frequent sequence differs by one nucleotide. The rearrangement links TRBV5-6 to TRBJ1-1, with 7 bases identical to TRBD1. The germline V gene has CDR1 SGHDT and CDR2 YYEEEE. This CDR3 has 12 residues. The CDR3 region is CASRDSATETFF. As DNA, the CDR3 is TGTGCCAGCCGGGACAGCGCCACTGAAACTTTCTTT.

This clonotype has more than one count but fewer than ten. V and J are TRBV19 and TRBJ2-1, with TRBD1 matching over 9 bases. Looked up from germline, CDR1 is LNHDA and CDR2 is SQIVND (reference sequence). Unmatched junction bases numbered 8, after V lost 6 bases and J lost 5 bases. This CDR3 contains 15 residues. The DNA of the CDR3 is TGTGCCAGTAGCCCCGACAGGGGGGCCGACAATGAGCAGTTCTTC. This sequence encodes CASSPDRGADNEQFF.

Note on this clonotype: The junction differs from germline at one of its ends, possibly a read error. This rearrangement joins TRBV4-1 to TRBJ1-2; D unresolved. There are 15 residues in the CDR3. Germline V lookup: CDR1 MGHRA, CDR2 YSYEKL. CDR3 residues: CASSHREGFNDGYTF. The CDR3 DNA reads as TGCGCCAGCAGCCACCGGGAAGGTTTTAACGATGGCTACACCTTC.

In its sample, this clonotype was seen a few times. The rearrangement joins TRBV20-1 to TRBJ2-5; D remains unclear. CDR1 is DFQATT, CDR2 SNEGSKA, per germline (reference sequence). Trimming removed 5 bases at V and 3 bases at J, with 10 bases between. The CDR3 contains 12 residues. The CDR3 nucleotides are TGCAGTGCTGGAAGGCAGAAAGAGACCCAGTACTTC. It codes for CSAGRQKETQYF.

This clonotype was recorded many times. The genes are TRBV7-9 and TRBJ2-7, with D possibly being TRBD2 (5 bases). Germline V gene lookup returns CDR1 SEHNR and CDR2 FQNEAQ (reference sequence). Between the trimmed V and J ends, which lost 5 bases and 0 bases, there was a span of 14 bases. This CDR3 contains 15 residues. This CDR3 reads CASSPGGLSSYEQYF. The CDR3 bases are TGTGCCAGCAGCCCCGGAGGTTTGAGCTCCTACGAGCAGTACTTC.

This clonotype has a count of ten or more. In DNA, the CDR3 is TGTGCCATCAGTGCCTCCTTTGAAGAGATAATTTACAATGAGCAGTTCTTC. Protein product: CAISASFEEIIYNEQFF. The chain joins TRBV10-3 to TRBJ2-1; D is unclear. V lost 4 bases and J 4 bases, leaving 20 bases between the germline ends. Germline lookup yields CDR1 ENHRY and CDR2 SYGVKD. CDR3 length: 17 amino acids.

This clonotype was observed many times. The rearrangement uses TRBV20-1 and TRBJ2-1; 7 nucleotides agree with TRBD2. V lost 1 base and J lost 9; bases outside the gene matches: 9. This CDR3 is 14 amino acids long. Germline CDR1 reads DFQATT; CDR2 reads SNEGSKA (reference sequence). The CDR3 nucleotides read TGCAGTGCTAGAGTATATGTGAGCGGGATTGAGCAGTTCTTC. It codes for CSARVYVSGIEQFF.

This clonotype was observed many times. One junction end disagrees with the germline gene, perhaps due to a read error. V and J are TRBV12-3 or TRBV12-4 and TRBJ2-1; 10 positions agree with TRBD2. This CDR3 is built from 13 residues. CDR3 loop: CASSLAGAGEQFF. The CDR3 coding sequence is TGTGCCAGCAGTCTAGCGGGGGCGGGGGAGCAGTTCTTC.

The chain employs TRBV4-1 and TRBJ2-3, with D unresolved. V was clipped by 0 bases and J by 7 bases, with 8 bases between them. This CDR3 has 13 residues. Germline values: CDR1 MGHRA, CDR2 YSYEKL. CDR3 bases: TGCGCCAGCAGCCAAGACCCGAGGAATACGCAGTATTTT. This gives the protein CASSQDPRNTQYF.

This clonotype was observed at least ten times. The chain has TRBV5-1 and TRBJ1-2, with D perhaps TRBD1 (5 bases). Trimming cost V 1 base and J 7 bases, with 11 bases left between them. This CDR3 spans 13 amino acids. Germline lookup yields CDR1 SGHRS and CDR2 YFSETQ. The CDR3 DNA follows: TGCGCCAGCAGCTTGATCCAGGGAGGTGGCTACACCTTC. This codes for CASSLIQGGGYTF.

In this sample, this clonotype turned up many times. J is TRBJ2-3 and V is TRBV20-1; D not certain. Deletions cut 6 bases from V and 6 bases from J, with 19 bases between. There are 14 residues in the CDR3. Germline CDR1 is DFQATT and CDR2 is SNEGSKA (reference sequence). The CDR3, as DNA: TGCAGTGCGTCCAACACGAACTACCTGGATACGCAGTATTTT. It specifies CSASNTNYLDTQYF.

This clonotype came up a few times. The chain employs TRBV27 and TRBJ1-5, with D unclear. V shed 6 bases and J shed 6 bases, with 9 bases lying between them. The CDR3 is 12 residues long. In germline, CDR1 is MNHEY, CDR2 SMNVEV (reference sequence). CDR3 DNA sequence: TGTGCCAGCAGCAGTACAAGTCAGCCCCAGCATTTT. Its protein product is CASSSTSQPQHF.